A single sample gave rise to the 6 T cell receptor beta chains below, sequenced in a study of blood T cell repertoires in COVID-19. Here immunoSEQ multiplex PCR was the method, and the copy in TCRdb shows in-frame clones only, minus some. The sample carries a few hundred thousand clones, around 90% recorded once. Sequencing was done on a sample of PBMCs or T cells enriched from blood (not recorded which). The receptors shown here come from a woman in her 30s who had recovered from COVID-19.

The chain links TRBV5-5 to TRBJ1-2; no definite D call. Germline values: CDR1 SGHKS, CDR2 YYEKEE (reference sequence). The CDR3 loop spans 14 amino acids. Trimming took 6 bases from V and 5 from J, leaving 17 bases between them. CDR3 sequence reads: CASTVSGERYGYTF. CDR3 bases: TGTGCCAGCACCGTCTCCGGGGAAAGATATGGCTACACCTTC.

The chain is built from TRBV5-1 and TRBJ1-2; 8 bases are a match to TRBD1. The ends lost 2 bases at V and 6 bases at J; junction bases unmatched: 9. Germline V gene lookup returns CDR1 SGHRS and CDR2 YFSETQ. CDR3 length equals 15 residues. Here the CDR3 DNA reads TGCGCCAGCAGCTTCTGGCAGGGACAGGATCATGGCTACACCTTC. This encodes CASSFWQGQDHGYTF. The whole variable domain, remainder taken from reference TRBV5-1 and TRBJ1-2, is KAGVTQTPRYLIKTRGQQVTLSCSPISGHRSVSWYQQTPGQGLQFLFEYFSETQRNKGNFPGRFSGRQFSNSRSEMNVSTLELGDSALYLCASSFWQGQDHGYTFGSGTRLTVV.

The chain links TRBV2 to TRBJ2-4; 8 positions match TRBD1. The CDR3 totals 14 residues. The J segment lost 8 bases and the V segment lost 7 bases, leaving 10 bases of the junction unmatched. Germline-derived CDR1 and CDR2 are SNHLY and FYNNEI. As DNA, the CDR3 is TGTGCCAGCATTTCAGGGGGCCAGGGGGACATTCAGTACTTC. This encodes CASISGGQGDIQYF.

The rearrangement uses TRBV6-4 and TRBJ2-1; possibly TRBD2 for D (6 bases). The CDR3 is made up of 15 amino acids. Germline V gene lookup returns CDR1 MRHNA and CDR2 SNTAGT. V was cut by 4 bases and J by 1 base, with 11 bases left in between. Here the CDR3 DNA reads TGTGCCAGCAGTGTTATCGCGGGATCCTACAATGAGCAGTTCTTC. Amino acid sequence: CASSVIAGSYNEQFF.

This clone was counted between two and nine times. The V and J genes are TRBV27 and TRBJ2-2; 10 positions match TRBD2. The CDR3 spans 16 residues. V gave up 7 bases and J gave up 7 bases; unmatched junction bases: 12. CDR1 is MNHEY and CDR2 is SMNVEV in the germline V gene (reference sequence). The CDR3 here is CASIQVSGRVGGELFF. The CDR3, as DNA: TGTGCCAGCATCCAGGTGAGCGGGAGGGTTGGCGGGGAGCTGTTTTTT.

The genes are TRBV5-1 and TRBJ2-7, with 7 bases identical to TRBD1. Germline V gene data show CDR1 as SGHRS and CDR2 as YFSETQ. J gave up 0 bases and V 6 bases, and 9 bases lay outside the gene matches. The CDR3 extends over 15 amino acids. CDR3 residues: CASTQAGTASYEQYF. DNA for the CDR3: TGCGCCAGCACCCAGGCTGGGACAGCCTCCTACGAGCAGTACTTC.